This entry lists 10 T cell receptor beta chains sequenced from one sample in a study of brain T cells in children with intractable seizures. Time point described: blood from clinic visit 5 months post-surgery; TSC patient then seizure free. Clones were read by immunoSEQ multiplex PCR, and TCRdb kept only the in-frame ones, dropping some. The table shows about 340,000 clones, with about 93% occurring only once. The source was peripheral blood, collected more than 4 months after surgery. The receptors originated from a boy under two years old with tuberous sclerosis and intractable seizures.

The gene calls are TRBV19 and TRBJ2-3, with TRBD2 identical over 7 bases. The CDR3 is 14 amino acids. Germline V gene sequence: CDR1 LNHDA, CDR2 SQIVND (reference sequence). After removal of 4 bases from V and 5 bases from J, the junction contained 6 bases not matched to a gene. The CDR3 sequence: CASSSGSSLDTQYF. Here the CDR3 DNA reads TGTGCCAGTAGTAGCGGGAGCTCCTTAGATACGCAGTATTTT. Full variable domain (missing parts from reference TRBV19 and TRBJ2-3): DGGITQSPKYLFRKEGQNVTLSCEQNLNHDAMYWYRQDPGQGLRLIYYSQIVNDFQKGDIAEGYSVSREKKESFPLTVTSAQKNPTAFYLCASSSGSSLDTQYFGPGTRLTVL.

V usage is TRBV15 and J usage is TRBJ2-3; D unclear. The ends were cut back, 0 bases at V and 7 bases at J, with 8 bases in the middle. The CDR3 is 13 amino acids. The germline V gene encodes CDR1 LNHNV and CDR2 YYDKDF (reference sequence). The CDR3 DNA reads TGTGCCACCAGCAGAGATCGGTCGAATACGCAGTATTTT. As protein: CATSRDRSNTQYF.

This rearrangement joins TRBV6-8 to TRBJ2-1, with TRBD2 matching over 14 bases. This CDR3 comprises 17 residues. CDR1 and CDR2 (germline): MNHGY, SAAAGT. Trimming at V came to 5 bases and at J to 4 bases, leaving 7 bases not matched to a gene. CDR3 DNA: TGTGCCAGCAGTACCAGGACTAGCGGGGGGCCTTACAATGAGCAGTTCTTC. This gives the protein CASSTRTSGGPYNEQFF.

The chain uses TRBV19 and TRBJ1-6; D possibly corresponds to TRBD1 (5 bases). The V and J ends lost 7 bases and 1 base respectively, with 5 bases between them. The V gene's germline CDR1 is LNHDA and CDR2 SQIVND (reference sequence). This CDR3 is built from 13 residues. For the CDR3, the DNA is TGTGCCAGTACAGGGTCCTATAATTCACCCCTCCACTTT. Protein sequence: CASTGSYNSPLHF.

This chain joins TRBV6-5 and TRBJ1-3, with TRBD1 matching over 7 bases. CDR3 length equals 15 residues. Germline assignment: CDR1 MNHEY and CDR2 SVGAGI. V was pared by 6 bases and J by 2 bases, with 7 bases of the junction left unmatched. The CDR3 loop reads CASSERGTAGNTIYF. The CDR3 DNA follows: TGTGCCAGCAGCGAGAGAGGGACAGCTGGAAACACCATATATTTT.

The V gene is TRBV11-2, the J gene TRBJ2-2; 10 nucleotides match TRBD1. The germline CDR1 and CDR2 sequences are SGHAT and FQNNGV. This CDR3 is 15 amino acids long. V was pared by 6 bases and J by 4 bases, with 5 bases of the junction left unmatched. In DNA form, the CDR3 reads TGTGCCAGCAGTCCCGGGACAGGGGCCACCGGGGAGCTGTTTTTT. It codes for CASSPGTGATGELFF.

The genes are TRBV19 and TRBJ1-5; unclear D gene. Deletions cut 6 bases from V and 4 bases from J, with 13 bases between. Germline V gene data show CDR1 as LNHDA and CDR2 as SQIVND (reference sequence). The CDR3 contains 14 residues. The CDR3 DNA follows: TGTGCCAGTAGGGAACGGCAGAGGAATCAGCCCCAGCATTTT. Translated: CASRERQRNQPQHF.

V gene TRBV6-2 or TRBV6-3 combines with J gene TRBJ2-3; 7 bases are a match to TRBD2. Trimming at V came to 2 bases and at J to 3 bases, leaving 5 bases not matched to a gene. Germline-derived CDR1 and CDR2 are MNHEY and SVGEGT. The CDR3 runs to 15 residues. As DNA, the CDR3 is TGTGCCAGCAGTTACCTCCGGGAGGAAACAGATACGCAGTATTTT. This sequence encodes CASSYLREETDTQYF.

V and J are TRBV3-1 (or the pseudogene TRBV3-2) and TRBJ2-2; tentative D call: TRBD1 (6 bases). V was clipped by 6 bases and J by 1 base, with 9 bases between them. The CDR3 sequence is 14 residues long. The V gene's germline CDR1 is LGHDT and CDR2 YNNKEL (reference sequence). The CDR3 loop is CASRPGQNTGELFF. CDR3 sequence (DNA): TGTGCCAGCAGACCGGGACAGAACACCGGGGAGCTGTTTTTT.

The chain carries TRBV5-8 and TRBJ2-3, with D uncertain. Germline lookup yields CDR1 SGHTS and CDR2 YDEGEE. The length of the CDR3 is 14 residues. V was pared by 3 bases and J by 2 bases, with 10 bases between. For the CDR3, the DNA is TGTGCCAGCAGCTACGGGTCTCCCACAGATACGCAGTATTTT. Protein product: CASSYGSPTDTQYF.